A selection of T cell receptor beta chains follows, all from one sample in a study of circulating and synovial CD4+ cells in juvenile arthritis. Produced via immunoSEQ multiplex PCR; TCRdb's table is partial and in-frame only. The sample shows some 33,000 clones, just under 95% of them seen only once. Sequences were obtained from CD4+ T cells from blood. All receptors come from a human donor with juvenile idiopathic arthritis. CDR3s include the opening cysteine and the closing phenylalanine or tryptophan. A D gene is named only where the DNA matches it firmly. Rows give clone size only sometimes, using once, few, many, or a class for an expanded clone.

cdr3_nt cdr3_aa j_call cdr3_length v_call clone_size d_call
TGTGCCAGCAGCGTAGATCCCGTGACAGGGATGAACACTGAAGCTTTCTTT CASSVDPVTGMNTEAFF TRBJ1-1 17 TRBV9 NA TRBD1
TGTGCCAGCAGCCGATCGGAGTCGGAAAAACTGTTTTTT CASSRSESEKLFF TRBJ1-4 13 TRBV7-3 NA NA
TGTGCCAGCAGCCAGGATTTCGCGGGGTCGCGAACCCAGTACTTC CASSQDFAGSRTQYF TRBJ2-5 15 TRBV4-2 NA NA
TGTGCCAGCAGCTTTTACAGGCTCGTCGGGGGGGACGAGCAGTACTTC CASSFYRLVGGDEQYF TRBJ2-7 16 TRBV7-9 once TRBD2
TGTGCCAGCAGTTACTCCTTGACAGTTGGCTCACCCCTCCACTTT CASSYSLTVGSPLHF TRBJ1-6 15 TRBV6-5 once NA
TGCGCCAGCAGCTCGACAGGTGCCTATGGCTACACCTTC CASSSTGAYGYTF TRBJ1-2 13 TRBV5-1 NA NA
TGTGCCAGCAGCCAAGAAACTAGCGGACGCACAGATACGCAGTATTTT CASSQETSGRTDTQYF TRBJ2-3 16 TRBV4-2 NA TRBD2
TGTGCCAGCAGCTTAAGCGGTAGCCGAGATACGCAGTATTTT CASSLSGSRDTQYF TRBJ2-3 14 TRBV7-3 NA NA
TGTGCCAGCAGGTTCCGACAGGGATGGAATCAGCCCCAGCATTTT CASRFRQGWNQPQHF TRBJ1-5 15 TRBV6-1 once TRBD1
TGCAGCGTTCGGCCGCCGACGGGAACCGGGGAGCTGTTTTTT CSVRPPTGTGELFF TRBJ2-2 14 TRBV29-1 NA NA
TGCGCCAGCAGCTTCTGGACAGGGCAGAACACCGGGGAGCTGTTTTTT CASSFWTGQNTGELFF TRBJ2-2 16 TRBV5-1 NA TRBD1
TGTGCCAGCAGTGGAGGGACAGCCAGCTCCTACGAGCAGTACTTC CASSGGTASSYEQYF TRBJ2-7 15 TRBV6-1 once TRBD1
TGTGCCAGCAGTTCCGGGACAGGGGGGCCCTATGGCTACACCTTC CASSSGTGGPYGYTF TRBJ1-2 15 TRBV2 once TRBD1
TGTGCCTGCTCAGGGGGCTTGAACACCGGGGAGCTGTTTTTT CACSGGLNTGELFF TRBJ2-2 14 TRBV30 NA TRBD1
TGCGCCAGCAGCGTTATGACTAGCGGGCATACGCAGTATTTT CASSVMTSGHTQYF TRBJ2-3 14 TRBV5-1 NA TRBD2
TGTGCCAGCAGCTTAACGAGGGGGCTAGCGGGCCCAGATACGCAGTATTTT CASSLTRGLAGPDTQYF TRBJ2-3 17 TRBV7-3 NA NA
TGTGCCAGTAGTTATAACGTCAGGGGCACTGAAGCTTTCTTT CASSYNVRGTEAFF TRBJ1-1 14 TRBV19 NA NA
TGTGCCAGCAGCCCGCTCCGTGCGGAGACCCAGTACTTC CASSPLRAETQYF TRBJ2-5 13 TRBV11-1 NA NA
TGTGCCAGCAGCCAAAGTAGCGGGGGAACCACAGATACGCAGTATTTT CASSQSSGGTTDTQYF TRBJ2-3 16 TRBV6-4 NA TRBD2
TGTGCCTGGAGCCCGTTGGCGAGACAAACTTCCGCGAACACCGGGGAGCTGTTTTTT CAWSPLARQTSANTGELFF TRBJ2-2 19 TRBV30 NA NA
TGTGCCAGCAGCCGAGGACAGCCTAACTATGGCTACACCTTC CASSRGQPNYGYTF TRBJ1-2 14 TRBV7-9 NA NA
TGTGCCAGCAGCTTATCCAGCGGGGGAGAAGAGACCCAGTACTTC CASSLSSGGEETQYF TRBJ2-5 15 TRBV11-2 NA TRBD2
TGTGCCAGCAGCGTTGGGGGCCCCTACGAGCAGTACTTC CASSVGGPYEQYF TRBJ2-7 13 TRBV5-6 NA NA
TGTGCCAGCAGCACCAGACTAGCGGGAACAGATACGCAGTATTTT CASSTRLAGTDTQYF TRBJ2-3 15 TRBV7-2 NA TRBD2
TGTGCCAGCAGCGCTTCGTCGAGCGGGGGGGCAAATACGCAGTATTTT CASSASSSGGANTQYF TRBJ2-3 16 TRBV9 NA TRBD2
TGTGCCAGCAGTGATCACACAGGCTTTATCTACGAGCAGTACTTC CASSDHTGFIYEQYF TRBJ2-7 15 TRBV25-1 NA NA
TGTGCCAGCAGCCGGACTAGCGGGGGGGGAGATGAGCAGTTCTTC CASSRTSGGGDEQFF TRBJ2-1 15 TRBV7-3 NA TRBD2
TGTGCCAGCAGCTTAGACCGGGACACCAGATACGAGCAGTACTTC CASSLDRDTRYEQYF TRBJ2-7 15 TRBV7-2 NA NA
TGTGCCAGCAGCTTATCCCCCTTACAGGGAATAGATTCACCCCTCCACTTT CASSLSPLQGIDSPLHF TRBJ1-6 17 TRBV5-5 NA NA
TGTGCCAGCAGCTTAGCGCGGGGATCGTACAATGAGCAGTTCTTC CASSLARGSYNEQFF TRBJ2-1 15 TRBV7-2 NA NA
TGTGCCAGCAGTTACTGGAGAACTAATGAAAAACTGTTTTTT CASSYWRTNEKLFF TRBJ1-4 14 TRBV6-5 NA NA
TGTGCCAGCAGCTCCCCTAGCGGGGACACCTCTGGGGCCAACGTCCTGACTTTC CASSSPSGDTSGANVLTF TRBJ2-6 18 TRBV7-3 NA TRBD2
TGTGCCAGCAGCCTAACCGGGACAGGGAGTGTATACGAGCAGTACTTC CASSLTGTGSVYEQYF TRBJ2-7 16 TRBV5-5 NA TRBD1
TGTGCCAGTAGTATTGGTAGGGGACAGGGGGATGAAAAACTGTTTTTT CASSIGRGQGDEKLFF TRBJ1-4 16 TRBV19 NA TRBD1
TGTGCCAGCAGCTCAACAGGGGGCTATGTGGCCGGGGAGCTGTTTTTT CASSSTGGYVAGELFF TRBJ2-2 16 TRBV7-3 NA TRBD1
TGTGCCAGCAGCCAACTACGACAGAATTCACCCCTCCACTTT CASSQLRQNSPLHF TRBJ1-6 14 TRBV14 NA NA
TGTGCCACCACCCCGGGGAGTCCTAATTCCCCCCTCCACTTT CATTPGSPNSPLHF TRBJ1-6 14 TRBV15 NA NA
TGTGCCAGCAGCCCGGACAGGGGAGGGGGCTACACCTTC CASSPDRGGGYTF TRBJ1-2 13 TRBV7-2 NA TRBD1
TGTGCCATCAGTGAGTCGAGGACAGTGAACACTGAAGCTTTCTTT CAISESRTVNTEAFF TRBJ1-1 15 TRBV10-3 NA NA
TGTGCCAGCGCCCGGACTGCTTATTACAATGAGCAGTTCTTC CASARTAYYNEQFF TRBJ2-1 14 TRBV27 NA NA
TGTGCCAGCAGCCCAACCGGGACTAGCGGGGGCGTCTCCTACAATGAGCAGTTCTTC CASSPTGTSGGVSYNEQFF TRBJ2-1 19 TRBV7-3 NA TRBD2
TGCAGCGTTGAGAGGACAGGGGGAAACACTGAAGCTTTCTTT CSVERTGGNTEAFF TRBJ1-1 14 TRBV29-1 NA TRBD1
TGTGCCAGCAGTCGGGACAGGGTGGGGTACGAGCAGTACTTC CASSRDRVGYEQYF TRBJ2-7 14 TRBV6-5 NA TRBD1
TGTGCCAGCTCACCGTATGGCGGGGAACTCTCCTACGAGCAGTACTTC CASSPYGGELSYEQYF TRBJ2-7 16 TRBV18 NA NA
TGTGCCAGCAGCGGACTAGTGGGACCCACAGATACGCAGTATTTT CASSGLVGPTDTQYF TRBJ2-3 15 TRBV9 NA NA
TGTGCCATCAGGCCAGCGGGGGCTTCCAGCACCGGGGAGCTGTTTTTT CAIRPAGASSTGELFF TRBJ2-2 16 TRBV10-3 NA TRBD2
TGTGCCTGGAGTGTAGTCCGCGGGGGCGGGGAGCTGTTTTTT CAWSVVRGGGELFF TRBJ2-2 14 TRBV30 NA TRBD2
TGTGCCAGCAGCTTGGTATCCAGGGATGACAATGAGCAGTTCTTC CASSLVSRDDNEQFF TRBJ2-1 15 TRBV5-6 NA NA
TGTGCCAGCAGCCCCCGGGGGACCGGGGAGCTGTTTTTT CASSPRGTGELFF TRBJ2-2 13 TRBV7-2 NA NA
TGTGCCAGCAGTCCTGGGACAGGGAGAGAGACCCAGTACTTC CASSPGTGRETQYF TRBJ2-5 14 TRBV28 NA TRBD1
TGTGCCAGCAGTGATATTCGACAGGGTTCTAACTATGGCTACACCTTC CASSDIRQGSNYGYTF TRBJ1-2 16 TRBV25-1 once TRBD1
TGTGCCAGCATCAAAAATCCCGACAGGACCCGACGAGTCGGCTACACCTTC CASIKNPDRTRRVGYTF TRBJ1-2 17 TRBV7-2 once NA
TGTGCCAGCAGACAACAGGGGGCGCCTACTGAAGCTTTCTTT CASRQQGAPTEAFF TRBJ1-1 14 TRBV6-5 NA TRBD1
TGCGCCAGCAGCCTCGGAGACCCAAGAGATACGCAGTATTTT CASSLGDPRDTQYF TRBJ2-3 14 TRBV5-1 NA NA